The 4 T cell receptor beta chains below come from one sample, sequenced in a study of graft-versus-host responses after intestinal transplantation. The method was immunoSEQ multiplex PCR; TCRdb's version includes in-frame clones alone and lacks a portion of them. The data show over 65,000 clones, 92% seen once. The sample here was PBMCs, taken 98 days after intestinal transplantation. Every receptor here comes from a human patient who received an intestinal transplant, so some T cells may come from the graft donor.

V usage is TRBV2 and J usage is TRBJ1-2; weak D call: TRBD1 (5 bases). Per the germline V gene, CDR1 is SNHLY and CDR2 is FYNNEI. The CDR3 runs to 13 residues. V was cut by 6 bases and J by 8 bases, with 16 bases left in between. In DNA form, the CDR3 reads TGTGCCAGCAGAACAAGGGGTTTTGGAGGCTACACCTTC. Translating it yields CASRTRGFGGYTF.

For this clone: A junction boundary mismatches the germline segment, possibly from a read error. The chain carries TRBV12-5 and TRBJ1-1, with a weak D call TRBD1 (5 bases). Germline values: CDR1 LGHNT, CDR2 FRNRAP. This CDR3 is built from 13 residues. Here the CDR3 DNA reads TGTGCTAGTGGTCTGGTGGGGGGGGCTGAAGCTTTCTTT. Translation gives CASGLVGGAEAFF.

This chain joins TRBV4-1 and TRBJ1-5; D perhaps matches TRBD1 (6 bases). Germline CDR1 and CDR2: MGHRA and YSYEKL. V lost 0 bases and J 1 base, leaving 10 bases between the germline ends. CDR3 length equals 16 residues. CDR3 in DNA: TGCGCCAGCAGCCAAGATCTGGGGGCGAGCAATCAGCCCCAGCATTTT. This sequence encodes CASSQDLGASNQPQHF.

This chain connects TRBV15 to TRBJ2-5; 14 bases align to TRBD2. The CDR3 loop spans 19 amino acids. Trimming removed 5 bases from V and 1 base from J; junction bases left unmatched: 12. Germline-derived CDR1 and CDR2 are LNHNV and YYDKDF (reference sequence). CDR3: CATSRLGLAGALLQETQYF. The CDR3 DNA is TGTGCCACCAGCCGCCTGGGACTAGCGGGAGCACTTCTCCAAGAGACCCAGTACTTC.